The source of this T cell receptor beta chain is a study of cytomegalovirus exposure and HLA in healthy donors. PCR used 60 Vbeta primers and 13 Jbeta primers. Data came from immunoSEQ multiplex PCR; TCRdb stores just in-frame clones and leaves some out. The table records approximately 190,000 clones, 75% to 90% of them present only once. The sequence came from a woman aged 18-30 years in good health and CMV-seronegative. The sequencing input was PBMCs.

The CDR3 DNA follows: TGTGCCAGCAGGGGGACTAGCGGGGGGAACAATGAGCAGTTCTTC. It translates to CASRGTSGGNNEQFF. This rearrangement joins TRBV2 to TRBJ2-1, with TRBD2 matching over 15 bases. CDR1 SNHLY and CDR2 FYNNEI come from the germline V gene. The CDR3 contains 15 residues. Losses at the gene ends were 6 bases for V and 5 bases for J; bases not matched to a gene: 2.